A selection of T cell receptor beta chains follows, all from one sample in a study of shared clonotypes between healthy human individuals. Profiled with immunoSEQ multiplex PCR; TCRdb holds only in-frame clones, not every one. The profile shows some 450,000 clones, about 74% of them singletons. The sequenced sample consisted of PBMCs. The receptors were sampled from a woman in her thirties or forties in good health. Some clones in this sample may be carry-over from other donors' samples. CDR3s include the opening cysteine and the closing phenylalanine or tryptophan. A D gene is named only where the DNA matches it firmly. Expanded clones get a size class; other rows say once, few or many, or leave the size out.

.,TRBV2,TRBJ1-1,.,TGTGCCAGCAGCTCAAAGACAGGAAACACTGAAGCTTTCTTT,CASSSKTGNTEAFF
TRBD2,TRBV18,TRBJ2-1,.,TGTGCCAGCTCACCCGGCGGTAGCGGGAGCCGGGTCTTC,CASSPGGSGSRVF
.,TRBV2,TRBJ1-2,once,TGTGCCAGCAGTGAAAGGGGAGACTACACCTTC,CASSERGDYTF
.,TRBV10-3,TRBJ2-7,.,TGTGCCATCAGAGACAACTACGAGCAGTACTTC,CAIRDNYEQYF
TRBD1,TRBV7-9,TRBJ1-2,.,TGTGCCAGCAGCTTAGGTGGGGGACAGTCTAACTATGGCTACACCTTC,CASSLGGGQSNYGYTF
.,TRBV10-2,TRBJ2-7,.,TGCGCCACCTCCCCCGGACAGAACTACGAGCAGTACTTC,CATSPGQNYEQYF
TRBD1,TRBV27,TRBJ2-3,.,TGTGCCAGCAGTCCCTACAGGGGGAGCACAGATACGCAGTATTTT,CASSPYRGSTDTQYF
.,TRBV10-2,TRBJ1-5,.,TGCGCCAGCAGCCTTGCGGGAGGTAATGGCAATCAGCCCCAGCATTTT,CASSLAGGNGNQPQHF
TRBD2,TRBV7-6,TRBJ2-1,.,TGTGCCAGCAGCACATTACTAGCGGGAGGGCGCCATGAGCAGTTCTTC,CASSTLLAGGRHEQFF
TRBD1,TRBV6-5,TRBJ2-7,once,TGTGCCAGCAGTCAAAGGACAGGGCCCTACGAGCAGTACTTC,CASSQRTGPYEQYF
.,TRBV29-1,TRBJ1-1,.,TGCAGCGTTGTTCGGGACACCTACACTGAAGCTTTCTTT,CSVVRDTYTEAFF
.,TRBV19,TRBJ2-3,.,TGTGCCAGTACCCCCGACGGGTTAGCGGCAGATACGCAGTATTTT,CASTPDGLAADTQYF
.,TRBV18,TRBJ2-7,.,TGTGCCAGCTCACCCCGACCCGCCTACGAGCAGTACTTC,CASSPRPAYEQYF
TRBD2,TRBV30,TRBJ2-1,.,TGTGCCTGGAGTGTACTAGCGGGAAAGTACAATGAGCAGTTCTTC,CAWSVLAGKYNEQFF
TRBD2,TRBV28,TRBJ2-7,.,TGTGCCAGCAGTTTTCCCCAAAGACTAGCACACGAGCAGTACTTC,CASSFPQRLAHEQYF
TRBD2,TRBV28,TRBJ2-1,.,TGTGCCAGCAGTTCAGTTGGGGCGGGAGACTACAATGAGCAGTTCTTC,CASSSVGAGDYNEQFF
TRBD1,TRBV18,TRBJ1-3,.,TGTGCCAGCTCACCCAGGACAGGGGGAAACACCATATATTTT,CASSPRTGGNTIYF
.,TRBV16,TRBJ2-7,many,TGTGCCAGCAGTGAACGGACAAACTCCTACGAGCAGTACTTC,CASSERTNSYEQYF
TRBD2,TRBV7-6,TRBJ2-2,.,TGTGCCAGCAGCGGGACTAGCGGGAGAACCGGGGAGCTGTTTTTT,CASSGTSGRTGELFF
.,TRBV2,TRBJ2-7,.,TGTGCCAGCAGAACGGGCTACGAGCAGTACTTC,CASRTGYEQYF
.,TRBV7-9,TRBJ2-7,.,TGTGCCAGCAGCTTAAAATACTCCCCGGGAGCTTCTTACGAGCAGTACTTC,CASSLKYSPGASYEQYF
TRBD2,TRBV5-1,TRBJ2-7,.,TGCGCCAGCAGTTATGGGACTAGCGACGAGCAGTACTTC,CASSYGTSDEQYF
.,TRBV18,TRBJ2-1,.,TGTGCCAGCTCACCACCGGTGGTCCTCCGGGCCTACAATGAGCAGTTCTTC,CASSPPVVLRAYNEQFF
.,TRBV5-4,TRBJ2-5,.,TGTGCCAGCAGCTTAGGGGGAACTAGCGTGGAGACCCAGTACTTC,CASSLGGTSVETQYF
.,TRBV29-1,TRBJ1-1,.,TGCAGCGTTGAAGGGTCCACTGAAGCTTTCTTT,CSVEGSTEAFF
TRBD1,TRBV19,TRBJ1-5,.,TGTGCCAGTAGTATAGGTCGACAGGGGAATCAGCCCCAGCATTTT,CASSIGRQGNQPQHF
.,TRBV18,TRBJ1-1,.,TGTGCCAGCTCCCTAGGGGGGGTTTCTACTGAAGCTTTCTTT,CASSLGGVSTEAFF
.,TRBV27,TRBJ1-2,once,TGTGCCAGCAGTCCCCAGGGGCTGTCTGGCTACACCTTC,CASSPQGLSGYTF
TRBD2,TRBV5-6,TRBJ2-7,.,TGTGCCAGCAGCTTGACTAGCGGGGTAACTCTGGATGCCGAGCAGTACTTC,CASSLTSGVTLDAEQYF
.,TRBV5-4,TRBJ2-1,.,TGTGCCAGCAGCTTGACCGATCCCTACAATGAGCAGTTCTTC,CASSLTDPYNEQFF
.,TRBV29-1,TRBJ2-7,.,TGCAGCGTTACAGGGTTCGACGAGCAGTACTTC,CSVTGFDEQYF
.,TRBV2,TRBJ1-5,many,TGTGCCAGCAGGGACAGCTCCCTCAGCAATCAGCCCCAGCATTTT,CASRDSSLSNQPQHF
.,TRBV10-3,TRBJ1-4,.,TGTGCCATCAGTGAGTCGGGAGCAACTAATGAAAAACTGTTTTTT,CAISESGATNEKLFF
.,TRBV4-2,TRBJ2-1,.,TGTGCCAGCAGCCAAAGGCAGGGGGGGAATGAGCAGTTCTTC,CASSQRQGGNEQFF
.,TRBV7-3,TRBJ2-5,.,TGTGCCAGCAGCTTTAATGGGGTAGGAGAGACCCAGTACTTC,CASSFNGVGETQYF
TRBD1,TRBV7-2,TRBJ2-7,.,TGTGCCAGCAGCTTAGTAGCAGGGGGATCAGAGCAGTACTTC,CASSLVAGGSEQYF
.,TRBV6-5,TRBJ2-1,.,TGTGCCAGCAGTTACTGGGGTGGTGAGCAGTTCTTC,CASSYWGGEQFF
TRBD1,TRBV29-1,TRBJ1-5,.,TGCAGCGTTGAAGATCAGGACAGGGGCGGGGATCAGCCCCAGCATTTT,CSVEDQDRGGDQPQHF
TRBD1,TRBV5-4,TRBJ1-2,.,TGTGCCAGCAGCTCCAGGACAGGCAACTATGGCTACACCTTC,CASSSRTGNYGYTF
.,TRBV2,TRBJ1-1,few,TGTGCCCAGCAGCCGGTCGGCAGCAACCTACGACCGAACACTGAAGCTTTCTTT,CAQQPVGSNLRPNTEAFF
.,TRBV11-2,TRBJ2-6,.,TGTGCCAGCAGCTTGACTAGCTCGAGGGGGTATGGGGCCAACGTCCTGACTTTC,CASSLTSSRGYGANVLTF
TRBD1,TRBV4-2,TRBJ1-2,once,TGTGCCAGCAGCCCCCGGGACAGGGGGCCCCGAGGCTATGGCTACACCTTC,CASSPRDRGPRGYGYTF
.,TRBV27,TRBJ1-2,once,TGTGCCAGCAGCCCATCAGGAGTAGGCTACACCTTC,CASSPSGVGYTF
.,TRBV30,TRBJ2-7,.,TGTGCCTGGACCCCGCCCCTGGGGGGCTCCTACGAGCAGTACTTC,CAWTPPLGGSYEQYF